The rows below give T cell receptor beta chains drawn from one sample of a study of blood T cell repertoires in COVID-19. Profiled with immunoSEQ multiplex PCR; TCRdb holds only in-frame clones, not every one. The repertoire holds around 100,000 clones, with about 75% as singletons. Sequenced: peripheral blood. The receptors shown here come from an older man with acute or convalescent COVID-19. Both conserved end residues are part of each CDR3. The order of the fields is J gene, V gene, CDR3 protein.

>TRBJ1-5|TRBV10-3
CAISAGGNNQPQHF
>TRBJ2-5|TRBV28
CASSSVDMGYQETQYF
>TRBJ2-1|TRBV28
CASQREAYNEQFF
>TRBJ2-7|TRBV3-1/TRBV3-2
CASSLGAGEQYF
>TRBJ1-1|TRBV2
CASRAVQGGFGEAFF
>TRBJ2-1|TRBV7-3
CASSPSVSSYNEQFF
>TRBJ1-4|TRBV4-2
CASSQEIQGTNEKLFF
>TRBJ1-1|TRBV7-2
CASSLGLGEEAFF
>TRBJ2-2|TRBV10-1
CASSENRGNTGELFF
>TRBJ2-7|TRBV3-1/TRBV3-2
CASSLRGDTTYEQYF
>TRBJ1-5|TRBV28
CASRQGSTPGQPQHF
>TRBJ2-7|TRBV20-1
CSASYPKEGFYEQYF
>TRBJ2-7|TRBV29-1
CSVRRDRAGDEQYF
>TRBJ2-7|TRBV14
CASSYLPRTYEQYF
>TRBJ2-7|TRBV4-2
CASSQPSIDEQYF
>TRBJ1-5|TRBV3-1/TRBV3-2
CASSQEETGVSNQPQHF
>TRBJ2-3|TRBV28
CATYSPDTQYF
>TRBJ2-7|TRBV6-4
CASSPQGSYEQYF
>TRBJ1-4|TRBV7-8
CASSSLGGGNEKLFF
>TRBJ2-2|TRBV28
CASGHWTGNTGELFF
>TRBJ2-7|TRBV5-1
CASSFDGFIQDEQYF
>TRBJ2-2|TRBV28
CASSSPSGSRGELFF
>TRBJ2-1|TRBV7-2
CASSGLAGAFGQFF
>TRBJ1-1|TRBV6-2/TRBV6-3
CASSLTGPEAFF
>TRBJ1-6|TRBV28
CASSVLQGGSSPLHF
>TRBJ2-5|TRBV9
CASSDGTGGRQETQYF
>TRBJ2-3|TRBV7-2
CASSLGTSGSTDTQYF
>TRBJ1-6|TRBV27
CASSSTDRANSPLHF
>TRBJ1-2|TRBV14
CASSGQGSSYGYTF
>TRBJ1-1|TRBV25-1
CASSTRGRGAYTEAFF
>TRBJ1-2|TRBV4-3
CASSPTGVNYGYTF
>TRBJ1-4|TRBV28
CASHPQGGREKLFF
>TRBJ2-6|TRBV7-2
CASSTESRRGGANVLTF
>TRBJ2-3|TRBV2
CASQAVPGGDTQYF
>TRBJ1-2|TRBV5-4
CASSLELALYGYTF
>TRBJ2-5|TRBV7-8
CASSYQTGGRETQYF
>TRBJ1-4|TRBV2
CASVHLLAGREEKLFF
>TRBJ2-3|TRBV29-1
CSAPQAESTDTQYF
>TRBJ1-2|TRBV6-5
CASTRESYGYTF
>TRBJ2-7|TRBV23-1
CASSQRKRASYEQYF
>TRBJ2-2|TRBV30
CAWSVGNTGTGELFF
>TRBJ2-2|TRBV6-5
CASSYSRAGELFF
>TRBJ2-3|TRBV11-1
CASSLLAGESTDTQYF
>TRBJ1-1|TRBV19
CASSGGQGHIAEAFF
>TRBJ2-7|TRBV28
CASSLPGGEQYF
>TRBJ1-1|TRBV12-3/TRBV12-4
CASSSRYTEAFF
>TRBJ2-7|TRBV2
CASSFSGFYEQYF
>TRBJ2-1|TRBV19
CASSNSRLAAYNEQFF
>TRBJ1-5|TRBV6-5
CASRQGADQPQHF
>TRBJ2-2|TRBV7-2
CASKRGDSGELFF
>TRBJ2-3|TRBV5-1
CASSFGTSTDTQYF
>TRBJ2-3|TRBV15
CATSQGESTQYF
>TRBJ2-7|TRBV6-1
CASSEGRDSLRGEQYF